These 27 T cell receptor beta chains originate from one sample sequenced in a study of cytomegalovirus exposure and HLA in healthy donors. The study ran its PCR with 60 Vbeta and 13 Jbeta primers. Using immunoSEQ multiplex PCR, the repertoire was profiled, and TCRdb retains in-frame clones only, with some absent. The sample holds over 50,000 clones, about 80% seen once. The sequenced sample consisted of PBMCs. Source of these receptors: a man in his forties in good health and CMV-seronegative.

The chain has TRBV29-1 and TRBJ2-1, with 8 bases fitting TRBD2. Germline V lookup: CDR1 SQVTM, CDR2 ANQGSEA. With V trimmed by 5 bases and J by 4 bases, 10 bases remained unmatched. CDR3 length: 15 amino acids. The CDR3 bases are TGCAGCGTTCCACACCCGGGGGGGGTATACAATGAGCAGTTCTTC. It codes for CSVPHPGGVYNEQFF.

V usage is TRBV6-6 and J usage is TRBJ1-5, with D hard to call. Per the germline V gene, CDR1 is MNHNY and CDR2 is SVGAGI (reference sequence). V was cut by 10 bases and J by 0 bases, with 7 bases left in between. The length of the CDR3 is 12 residues. CDR3 region: CATQNSNQPQHF. The CDR3 DNA is TGTGCCACCCAGAATAGCAATCAGCCCCAGCATTTT.

The chain employs TRBV7-9 and TRBJ1-4, with D possibly being TRBD1 (6 bases). Looked up from germline, CDR1 is SEHNR and CDR2 is FQNEAQ (reference sequence). The CDR3 totals 15 residues. The germline V and J ends were trimmed by 11 bases and 6 bases, with 22 bases remaining between them. CDR3 region: CAVPPSSGADEKLFF. Here the CDR3 DNA reads TGTGCCGTTCCCCCATCATCAGGGGCGGATGAAAAACTGTTTTTT.

The V call is TRBV11-2, the J call TRBJ1-2; 8 nucleotides line up with TRBD1. Per the germline V gene, CDR1 is SGHAT and CDR2 is FQNNGV. This CDR3 region has 15 residues. V trimming: 1 base; J trimming: 1 base; junction bases outside the gene matches: 2. CDR3 sequence: CASSLGGQVNYGYTF. The CDR3 coding sequence is TGTGCCAGCAGCTTAGGGGGACAGGTTAACTATGGCTACACCTTC.

CDR3 nucleotides: TGTGCCAGCAGCTTTCCTTCAGGGGTTTCCGGGGAGCTGTTTTTT. Amino acids: CASSFPSGVSGELFF. V usage is TRBV7-9 and J usage is TRBJ2-2; possible D gene TRBD1, 6 bases. Germline V CDR1 and CDR2: SEHNR, FQNEAQ (reference sequence). Trimming removed 3 bases at V and 6 bases at J, with 14 bases between. The CDR3 loop spans 15 amino acids.

The V call is TRBV29-1, the J call TRBJ2-5; 8 bases are shared with TRBD2. Trimming removed 7 bases from V and 1 base from J; junction bases left unmatched: 5. The CDR3 is 13 amino acids. The germline V gene encodes CDR1 SQVTM and CDR2 ANQGSEA. The CDR3 DNA reads as TGCAGCGCCTACGGGGGGGCCCAAGAGACCCAGTACTTC. Encoded protein: CSAYGGAQETQYF.

This sequence joins TRBV6-5 and TRBJ1-4; the D gene is possibly TRBD1 (5 bases). The CDR3 runs to 15 residues. With 5 bases removed from V and 8 bases from J, the gap between germline ends came to 18 bases. Germline-derived CDR1 and CDR2 are MNHEY and SVGAGI. The CDR3 spells CASSPDRGTYEKLFF. CDR3 in DNA: TGTGCCAGCAGTCCCGATCGGGGGACCTACGAAAAACTGTTTTTT.

The J gene is TRBJ1-1, the V gene TRBV5-1; D unresolved. This CDR3 is built from 12 residues. Trimming cost V 0 bases and J 9 bases, with 9 bases left between them. CDR1 and CDR2 from the germline V gene are SGHRS and YFSETQ. The CDR3 reads CASSLVGNQAFF. CDR3 nucleotides: TGCGCCAGCAGCTTGGTTGGCAATCAAGCTTTCTTT.

This clone has only a few counts. The rearrangement joins TRBV4-3 to TRBJ2-4; a possible D gene is TRBD2 (5 bases). The CDR3 is made up of 18 amino acids. The V gene's germline CDR1 is LGHNA and CDR2 YSLEER. The germline V and J ends were trimmed by 0 bases and 0 bases, with 15 bases remaining between them. The chain's CDR3 is CASSQDILTGLAKNIQYF. The CDR3 coding sequence is TGCGCCAGCAGCCAAGATATATTAACGGGATTAGCCAAAAACATTCAGTACTTC.

The chain employs TRBV4-1 and TRBJ1-2, with a weak D call TRBD1 (6 bases). CDR1 is MGHRA and CDR2 is YSYEKL in the germline V gene. V shed 0 bases and J shed 2 bases, with 16 bases lying between them. The CDR3 runs to 17 residues. DNA of the CDR3: TGCGCCAGCAGCCAAGATCATGCCGCGACAGGAAACTATGGCTACACCTTC. Protein sequence: CASSQDHAATGNYGYTF.

The genes are TRBV7-9 and TRBJ1-2; D gene unclear. Germline CDR1 reads SEHNR; CDR2 reads FQNEAQ (reference sequence). V lost 1 base, J lost 6 bases, and 12 bases lay in between. The CDR3 is made up of 14 amino acids. This chain's CDR3 is CASSLVFPGDGYTF. DNA for the CDR3: TGTGCCAGCAGCTTAGTTTTCCCGGGAGATGGCTACACCTTC.

Comments on this clone: Compared with germline, one end of the junction differs, possibly owing to a read error. V gene TRBV5-1 combines with J gene TRBJ2-5; no clear D. The CDR3 has 13 amino acids. Germline V gene data show CDR1 as SGHRS and CDR2 as YFSETQ. The CDR3 reads CASSLIAEETQYF. CDR3 DNA sequence: TGCGCCAGCAGCTTAATAGCAGAAGAAACCCAGTACTTC.

This clone was detected once. The chain joins TRBV5-6 to TRBJ1-1; possible D gene TRBD1, 5 bases. Per the germline V gene, CDR1 is SGHDT and CDR2 is YYEEEE. V dropped 4 bases and J dropped 4 bases, with 17 bases sitting between them. The CDR3 extends over 15 amino acids. CDR3 sequence: CASSLGVGLGTEAFF. CDR3 DNA: TGTGCCAGCAGCCTAGGGGTGGGGTTGGGCACTGAAGCTTTCTTT.

In this sample, this clone turned up a few times. The genes are TRBV5-6 and TRBJ1-4; 8 positions match TRBD1. Germline V gives CDR1 SGHDT, CDR2 YYEEEE. Trimming at V came to 2 bases and at J to 7 bases, leaving 4 bases not matched to a gene. This CDR3 contains 14 residues. This chain's CDR3 is CASSLVTGGEKLFF. CDR3 bases: TGTGCCAGCAGCTTAGTTACAGGGGGTGAAAAACTGTTTTTT.

V gene TRBV7-8 combines with J gene TRBJ2-7; D is unclear. The CDR3 has 11 residues. Trimming took off 2 bases at V and 5 bases at J, with 4 bases between the two ends. From germline, CDR1 is SGHVS and CDR2 FQNEAQ. The CDR3 loop reads CASSLIDEQYF. The CDR3 coding sequence is TGTGCCAGCAGCTTAATAGACGAGCAGTACTTC. The whole variable domain, filled in from reference TRBV7-8 and TRBJ2-7, reads GAGVSQSPRYKVAKRGQDVALRCDPISGHVSLFWYQQALGQGPEFLTYFQNEAQLDKSGLPSDRFFAERPEGSVSTLKIQRTQQEDSAVYLCASSLIDEQYFGPGTRLTVT.

This clone came up a few times. The J gene is TRBJ1-1, the V gene TRBV6-6, with D unresolved. Per the germline V gene, CDR1 is MNHNY and CDR2 is SVGAGI (reference sequence). The ends were cut back, 6 bases at V and 7 bases at J, with 18 bases in the middle. The CDR3 has 14 residues. CDR3 region: CASRNGFGKDEAFF. The DNA for the CDR3 is TGTGCCAGCAGAAACGGATTCGGGAAGGATGAAGCTTTCTTT.

The CDR3 sequence: CASSTISTGVSTDTQYF. The CDR3 coding sequence is TGTGCCAGCAGCACTATCTCGACAGGGGTTAGCACAGATACGCAGTATTTT. The J gene is TRBJ2-3, the V gene TRBV13; 8 bases are a match to TRBD1. The CDR3 totals 17 residues. CDR1 is PRHDT, CDR2 FYEKMQ, per germline (reference sequence). V lost 5 bases, J lost 0 bases, and 10 bases stayed unmatched.

This clone showed up just once. V is TRBV5-1 and J is TRBJ2-4; the match to TRBD2 covers 7 bases. This CDR3 has 13 amino acids. Losses at the gene ends were 7 bases for V and 7 bases for J; bases not matched to a gene: 8. From germline, CDR1 is SGHRS and CDR2 YFSETQ. CDR3 sequence reads: CASGEGIGNIQYF. CDR3 DNA sequence: TGCGCCAGCGGGGAGGGGATCGGGAACATTCAGTACTTC.

The table lists this clone with a few counts. The chain links TRBV5-1 to TRBJ2-5; 7 bases map to TRBD2. The closer fit of TRBJ2-7 to the DNA end suggests the J call may be wrong. This CDR3 has 14 amino acids. Germline V CDR1 and CDR2: SGHRS, YFSETQ. This CDR3 reads CASSFLGGFYEQYF. For the CDR3, the DNA is TGCGCCAGCAGCTTCCTCGGGGGGTTCTACGAGCAGTACTTC.

V gene TRBV6-5 combines with J gene TRBJ2-7; D not resolved. V gave up 0 bases and J gave up 6 bases, with 9 bases separating them. The CDR3 is 13 amino acids. CDR1 is MNHEY and CDR2 is SVGAGI in the germline V gene. The CDR3 DNA follows: TGTGCCAGCAGTTACTCTTTCGGTCGCGAGCAGTACTTC. Encoded protein: CASSYSFGREQYF.

This clone was observed a single time. The J gene is TRBJ2-2, the V gene TRBV4-1; D may be TRBD2 (5 bases). The V gene lost 4 bases and the J gene lost 1 base, with 7 bases spanning the gap. Germline V gene sequence: CDR1 MGHRA, CDR2 YSYEKL. The CDR3 extends over 14 amino acids. The CDR3: CASSRSENTGELFF. The CDR3 DNA sequence: TGCGCCAGCAGCCGTAGCGAGAACACCGGGGAGCTGTTTTTT.

The chain uses TRBV19 and TRBJ1-5; perhaps TRBD1 as D (6 bases). CDR3 length: 16 residues. CDR1 is LNHDA and CDR2 is SQIVND in the germline V gene (reference sequence). With 1 base removed from V and 0 bases from J, the gap between germline ends came to 10 bases. The CDR3 region has the DNA TGTGCCAGTAGTATAGGGGGACACCGTAGCAATCAGCCCCAGCATTTT. Protein sequence: CASSIGGHRSNQPQHF.

The rearrangement links TRBV4-3 to TRBJ2-4; D is uncertain. This CDR3 has 15 residues. The V end lost 0 bases, the J end lost 0 bases, and 6 bases lay between the germline ends. The germline V gene has CDR1 LGHNA and CDR2 YSLEER. This CDR3 is CASSQERLAKNIQYF. The CDR3 nucleotides are TGCGCCAGCAGCCAAGAACGACTAGCCAAAAACATTCAGTACTTC.

V and J are TRBV2 and TRBJ2-4; TRBD2 is a possible D gene (5 bases). V was cut by 7 bases and J by 0 bases, with 13 bases left in between. CDR1 and CDR2 (germline): SNHLY, FYNNEI. This CDR3 contains 15 residues. The DNA of the CDR3 is TGTGCCAGCAAGAGGGATGAACTAGCCAAAAACATTCAGTACTTC. Translation gives CASKRDELAKNIQYF.

The chain joins TRBV14 to TRBJ1-2, with 9 bases identical to TRBD1. Germline V CDR1 and CDR2: SGHDN, FVKESK. Trimming at V came to 4 bases and at J to 3 bases, leaving 3 bases not matched to a gene. The CDR3 extends over 14 amino acids. CDR3 residues: CASSRDRVDYGYTF. For the CDR3, the DNA is TGTGCCAGCAGCCGGGACAGGGTAGACTATGGCTACACCTTC.

This clone was found once. This chain links TRBV20-1 with TRBJ2-7, with D unclear. Looked up from germline, CDR1 is DFQATT and CDR2 is SNEGSKA (reference sequence). Trimming took 6 bases from V and 4 from J, leaving 10 bases between them. The CDR3 contains 11 residues. The CDR3: CSAQERYEQYF. The DNA of the CDR3 is TGCAGTGCGCAAGAGAGATACGAGCAGTACTTC.

The rearrangement joins TRBV29-1 to TRBJ2-3, with D perhaps TRBD1 (6 bases). The V and J ends lost 7 bases and 3 bases respectively, with 17 bases between them. Germline V gene sequence: CDR1 SQVTM, CDR2 ANQGSEA. The CDR3 contains 14 residues. This chain's CDR3 is CSDTTGLGTDTQYF. CDR3 nucleotide sequence: TGCAGCGATACCACAGGGTTGGGGACAGATACGCAGTATTTT.